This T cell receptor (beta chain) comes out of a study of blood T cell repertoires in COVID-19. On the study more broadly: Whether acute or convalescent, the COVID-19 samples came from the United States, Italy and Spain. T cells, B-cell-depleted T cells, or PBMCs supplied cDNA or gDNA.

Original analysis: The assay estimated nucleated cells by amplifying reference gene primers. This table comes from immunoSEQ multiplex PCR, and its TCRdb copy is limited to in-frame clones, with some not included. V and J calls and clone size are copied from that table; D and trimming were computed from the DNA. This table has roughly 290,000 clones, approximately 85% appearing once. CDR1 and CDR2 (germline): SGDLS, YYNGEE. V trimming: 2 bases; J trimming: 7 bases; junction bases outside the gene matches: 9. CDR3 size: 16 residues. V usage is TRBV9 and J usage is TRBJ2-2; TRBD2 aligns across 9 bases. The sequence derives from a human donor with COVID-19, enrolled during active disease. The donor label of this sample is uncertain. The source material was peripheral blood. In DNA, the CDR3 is TGTGCCAGCAGCGTTTGGCGGGAGGGCCCTCGCGGGGAGCTGTTTTTT. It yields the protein CASSVWREGPRGELFF.